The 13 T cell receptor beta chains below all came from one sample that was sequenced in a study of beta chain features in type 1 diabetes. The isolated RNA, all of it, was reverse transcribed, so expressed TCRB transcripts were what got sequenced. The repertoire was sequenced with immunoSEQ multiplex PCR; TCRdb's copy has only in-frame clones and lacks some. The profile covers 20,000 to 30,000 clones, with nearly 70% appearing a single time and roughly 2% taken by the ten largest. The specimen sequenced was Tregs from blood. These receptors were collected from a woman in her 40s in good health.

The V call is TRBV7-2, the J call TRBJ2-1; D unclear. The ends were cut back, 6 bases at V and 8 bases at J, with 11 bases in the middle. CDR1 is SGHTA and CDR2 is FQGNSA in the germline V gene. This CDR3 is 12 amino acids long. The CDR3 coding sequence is TGTGCCAGCAGTTCCTCGCGGTATGAGCAGTTCTTC. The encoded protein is CASSSSRYEQFF.

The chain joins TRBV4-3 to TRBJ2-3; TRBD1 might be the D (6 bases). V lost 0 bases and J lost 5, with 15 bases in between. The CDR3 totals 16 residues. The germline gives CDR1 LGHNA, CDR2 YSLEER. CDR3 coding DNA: TGCGCCAGCAGCCAAGAACGGTCCCCAGGGGTAGATACGCAGTATTTT. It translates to CASSQERSPGVDTQYF.

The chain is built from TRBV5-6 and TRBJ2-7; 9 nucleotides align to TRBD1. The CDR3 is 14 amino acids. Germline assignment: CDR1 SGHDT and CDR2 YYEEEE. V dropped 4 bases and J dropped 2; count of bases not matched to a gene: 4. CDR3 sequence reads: CASSRDRDAYEQYF. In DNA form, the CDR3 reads TGTGCCAGCAGCCGGGACAGGGACGCCTACGAGCAGTACTTC.

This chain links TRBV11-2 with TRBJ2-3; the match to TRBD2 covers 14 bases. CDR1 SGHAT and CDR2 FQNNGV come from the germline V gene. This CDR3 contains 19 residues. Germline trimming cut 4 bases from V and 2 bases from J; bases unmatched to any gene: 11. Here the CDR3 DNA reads TGTGCCAGCAGCTCCCCCGATCGACTAGCGGGGGGGCTCACAGATACGCAGTATTTT. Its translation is CASSSPDRLAGGLTDTQYF.

CDR3 nucleotides: TGCGCCAGCAGCCCAACACGGGGGGCTTCGGCGACTAATGAAAAACTGTTTTTT. Protein product: CASSPTRGASATNEKLFF. This chain joins TRBV5-1 and TRBJ1-4; perhaps TRBD1 as D (6 bases). Germline V gives CDR1 SGHRS, CDR2 YFSETQ. V was pared by 4 bases and J by 2 bases, with 21 bases between. CDR3 length equals 18 residues.

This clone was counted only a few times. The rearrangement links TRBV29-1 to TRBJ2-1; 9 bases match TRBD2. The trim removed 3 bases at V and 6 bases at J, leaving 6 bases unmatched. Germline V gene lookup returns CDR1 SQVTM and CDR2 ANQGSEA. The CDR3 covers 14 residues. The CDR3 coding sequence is TGCAGCGTTGAGTTCGCGGGGGGGCTCAATGAGCAGTTCTTC. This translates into CSVEFAGGLNEQFF.

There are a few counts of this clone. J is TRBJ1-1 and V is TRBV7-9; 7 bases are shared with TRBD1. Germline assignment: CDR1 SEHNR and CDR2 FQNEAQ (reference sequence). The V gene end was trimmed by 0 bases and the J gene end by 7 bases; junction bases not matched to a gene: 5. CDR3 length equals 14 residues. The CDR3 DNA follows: TGTGCCAGCAGCTTAGCCTACAGGGGAGGTGAAGCTTTCTTT. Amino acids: CASSLAYRGGEAFF.

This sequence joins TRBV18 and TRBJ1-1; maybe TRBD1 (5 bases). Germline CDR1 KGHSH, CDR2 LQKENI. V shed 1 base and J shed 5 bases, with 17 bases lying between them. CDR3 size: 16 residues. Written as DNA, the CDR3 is TGTGCCAGCTCACCACAGGGGATGAGGGGAGGAACTGAAGCTTTCTTT. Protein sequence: CASSPQGMRGGTEAFF.

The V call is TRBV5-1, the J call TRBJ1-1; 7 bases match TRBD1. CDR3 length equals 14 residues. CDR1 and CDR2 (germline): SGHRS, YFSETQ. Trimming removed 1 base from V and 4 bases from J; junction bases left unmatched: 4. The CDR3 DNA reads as TGCGCCAGCAGCTTGCGACAGGGAGGCACTGAAGCTTTCTTT. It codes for CASSLRQGGTEAFF.

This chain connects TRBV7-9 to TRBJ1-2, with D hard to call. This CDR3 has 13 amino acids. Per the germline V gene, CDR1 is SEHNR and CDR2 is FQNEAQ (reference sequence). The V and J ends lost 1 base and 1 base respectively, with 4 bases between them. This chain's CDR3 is CASSLDSNYGYTF. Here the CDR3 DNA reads TGTGCCAGCAGCTTAGACAGTAACTATGGCTACACCTTC.

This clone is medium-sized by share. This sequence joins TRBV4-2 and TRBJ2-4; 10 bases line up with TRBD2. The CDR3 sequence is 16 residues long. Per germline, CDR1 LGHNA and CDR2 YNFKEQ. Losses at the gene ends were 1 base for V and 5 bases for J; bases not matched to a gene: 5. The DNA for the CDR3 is TGTGCCAGCAGCCAAGTAGCGGGGGGTGGTCAAAACATTCAGTACTTC. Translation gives CASSQVAGGGQNIQYF.

The DNA of the CDR3 is TGTGCCAGCGGAAGGGGCCCAAGCTACGAGCAGTACTTC. Its translation is CASGRGPSYEQYF. V usage is TRBV5-5 and J usage is TRBJ2-7, with D possibly being TRBD1 (5 bases). This CDR3 spans 13 amino acids. Trimming shortened V by 7 bases and J by 3 bases, and 14 bases separated the two germline ends. Germline V gene data show CDR1 as SGHKS and CDR2 as YYEKEE (reference sequence).

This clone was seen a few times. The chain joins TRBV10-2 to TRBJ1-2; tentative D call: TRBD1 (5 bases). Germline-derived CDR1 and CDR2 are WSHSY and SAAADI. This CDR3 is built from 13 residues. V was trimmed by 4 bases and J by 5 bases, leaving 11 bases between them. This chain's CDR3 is CASSVTDQYGYTF. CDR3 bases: TGCGCCAGCAGTGTGACAGACCAATATGGCTACACCTTC.